This TCR beta chain emerged from a study of regulatory T cells in long-lasting Graves disease. The CDR3 totals 11 residues. Deletions cut 3 bases from V and 4 bases from J, with 5 bases between. Germline V lookup: CDR1 DFQATT, CDR2 SNEGSKA (reference sequence). As to time point: newly diagnosed GD, antithyroid drugs for less than 3 months. The TCR library was made from RNA extracted from PBMCs. Enrollment of patients was through an endocrinology department in Xi'an, China. In building TCR beta libraries, iRepertoire HTBI primers were used together with Arm-PCR of CDR3 regions. MiXCR, applied by TCRdb to the multiplex PCR reads, yields one record per CDR3 protein. This sample has about 620,000 distinct CDR3 sequences, with 16% found just once. These same records also appear under a second study, on T cells in Graves' hyperthyroidism and ophthalmopathy. This second study says: Hyperthyroidism patients were newly diagnosed, had disease duration under 2 months, and were aged 18 to 65 years. The HTBI primer set served for first-round RT-PCR of the TCR CDR3.

The sequencing here drew on peripheral blood mononuclear cells (PBMCs), taken at new diagnosis, from a patient treated with antithyroid drugs. The J gene is TRBJ2-3, the V gene TRBV20-1; D remains unclear. The clonotype comes from a woman between 25 and 40 years old with Graves disease. The CDR3 sequence: CSASGADTQYF. In DNA, the CDR3 is TGCAGTGCTAGTGGAGCAGATACGCAGTATTTT.